This T cell receptor (beta chain) was sequenced for a study of control samples from healthy donors and cancer patients. CDR1 SNHLY and CDR2 FYNNEI come from the germline V gene. The V gene lost 4 bases and the J gene lost 9 bases, with 13 bases spanning the gap. The CDR3 has 12 amino acids. TCRdb keeps only in-frame clones here, not all; method: immunoSEQ multiplex PCR. The sample contains 80,000 to 100,000 clones, around 88% of which appear only once. This clonotype was obtained from a young man in good health. The chain links TRBV2 to TRBJ2-7, with no clear D. Sequencing used blood. CDR3 loop: CASSAQTVGQYF. CDR3 DNA: TGTGCCAGCAGTGCCCAGACTGTCGGGCAGTACTTC. Full variable domain (rest looked up from reference TRBV2 and TRBJ2-7): EPEVTQTPSHQVTQMGQEVILRCVPISNHLYFYWYRQILGQKVEFLVSFYNNEISEKSEIFDDQFSVERPDGSNFTLKIRSTKLEDSAMYFCASSAQTVGQYFGPGTRLTVT.